The T cell receptor (beta chain) described here comes from a study of blood T cell repertoires in COVID-19. As for the study in general: The analysed material was cDNA or gDNA that came from T cells, B-cell-depleted T cells, or PBMCs.

TCRdb's copy holds only in-frame clones and misses some; the assay was immunoSEQ multiplex PCR. The table lists fewer than 450,000 clones, more than 70% of them singletons. CDR1 GTSNPN and CDR2 SVGIG come from the germline V gene (reference sequence). This CDR3 contains 17 residues. Trimming stripped 4 bases from V and 6 bases from J, with 22 bases between. Sample: peripheral blood. The chain couples TRBV30 to TRBJ1-6, with D possibly being TRBD1 (5 bases). The sequence was obtained from a woman in her 70s with COVID-19, enrolled during active disease. The CDR3 nucleotides are TGTGCCTGGACCTCCCTCTCGGGCTCAAGGGGTAATTCACCCCTCCACTTT. Amino acids: CAWTSLSGSRGNSPLHF.